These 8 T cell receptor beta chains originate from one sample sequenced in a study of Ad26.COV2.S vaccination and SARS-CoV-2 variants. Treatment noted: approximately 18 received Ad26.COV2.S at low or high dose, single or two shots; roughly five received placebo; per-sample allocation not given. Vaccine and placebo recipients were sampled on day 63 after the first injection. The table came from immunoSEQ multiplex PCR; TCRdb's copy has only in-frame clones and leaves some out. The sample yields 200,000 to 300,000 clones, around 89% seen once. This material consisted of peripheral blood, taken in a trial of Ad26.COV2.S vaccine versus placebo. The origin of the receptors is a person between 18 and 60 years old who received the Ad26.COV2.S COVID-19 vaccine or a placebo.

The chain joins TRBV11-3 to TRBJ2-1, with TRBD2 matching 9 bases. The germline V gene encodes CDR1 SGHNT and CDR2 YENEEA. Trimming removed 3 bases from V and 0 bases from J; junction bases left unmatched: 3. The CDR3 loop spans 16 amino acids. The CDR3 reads CASSFAGGTSYNEQFF. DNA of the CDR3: TGTGCCAGCAGCTTTGCGGGGGGGACCTCCTACAATGAGCAGTTCTTC.

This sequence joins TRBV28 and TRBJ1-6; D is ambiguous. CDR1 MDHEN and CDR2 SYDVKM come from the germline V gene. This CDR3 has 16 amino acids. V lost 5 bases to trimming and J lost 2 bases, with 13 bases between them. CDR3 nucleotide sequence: TGTGCCAGCAGTCCGGTGGGGAGGACCTATAATTCACCCCTCCACTTT. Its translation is CASSPVGRTYNSPLHF.

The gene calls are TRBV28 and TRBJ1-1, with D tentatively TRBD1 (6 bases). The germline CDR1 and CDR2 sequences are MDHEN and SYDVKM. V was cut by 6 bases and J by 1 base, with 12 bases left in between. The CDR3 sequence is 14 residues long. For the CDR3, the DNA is TGTGCCAGCAGGACAGGACAGACGAACACTGAAGCTTTCTTT. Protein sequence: CASRTGQTNTEAFF.

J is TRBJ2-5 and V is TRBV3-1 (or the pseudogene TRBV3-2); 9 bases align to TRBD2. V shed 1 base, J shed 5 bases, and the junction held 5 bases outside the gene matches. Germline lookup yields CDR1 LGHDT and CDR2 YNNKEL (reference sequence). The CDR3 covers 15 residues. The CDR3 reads CASSQGAGGVETQYF. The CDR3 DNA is TGTGCCAGCAGCCAAGGGGCGGGAGGGGTGGAGACCCAGTACTTC.

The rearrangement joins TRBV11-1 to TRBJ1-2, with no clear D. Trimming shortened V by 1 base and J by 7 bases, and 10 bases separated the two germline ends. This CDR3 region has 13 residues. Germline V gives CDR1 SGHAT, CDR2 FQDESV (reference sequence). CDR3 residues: CASSLDNVSGYTF. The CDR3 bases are TGTGCCAGCAGCTTAGATAACGTGAGTGGCTACACCTTC.

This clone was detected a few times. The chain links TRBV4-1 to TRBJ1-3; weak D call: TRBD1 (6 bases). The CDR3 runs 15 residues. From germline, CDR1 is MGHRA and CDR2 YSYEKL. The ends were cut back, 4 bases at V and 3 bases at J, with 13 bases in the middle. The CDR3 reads CASSPNDRIGNTIYF. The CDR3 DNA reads TGCGCCAGCAGCCCTAACGACAGGATTGGAAACACCATATATTTT.

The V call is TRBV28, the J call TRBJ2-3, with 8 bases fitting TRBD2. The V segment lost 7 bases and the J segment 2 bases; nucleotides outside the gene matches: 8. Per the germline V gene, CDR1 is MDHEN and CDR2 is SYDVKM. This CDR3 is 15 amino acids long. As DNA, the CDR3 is TGTGCCAGCACCGGGGCGGGAGGCCTCACAGATACGCAGTATTTT. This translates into CASTGAGGLTDTQYF.

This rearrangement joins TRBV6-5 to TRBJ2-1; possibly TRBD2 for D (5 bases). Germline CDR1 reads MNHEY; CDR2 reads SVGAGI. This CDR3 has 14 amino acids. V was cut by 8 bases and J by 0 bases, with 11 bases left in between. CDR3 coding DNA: TGTGCCAGCTCGCAGGCGGGCTCCTACAATGAGCAGTTCTTC. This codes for CASSQAGSYNEQFF.